There are many counts of the clone carrying this T cell receptor (beta chain). The antigen is undetermined. The record originates from a study of response to subunit inactivated influenza vaccine. One entry per CDR3 protein results from TCRdb running MiXCR on the RT-PCR reads. The table lists about 650,000 distinct CDR3 sequences, 14% of them singletons, with roughly 7.6% in the top ten. Study-level points and caveats: After each seasonal influenza vaccination, few new T cells are recruited, the authors suggested.

Germline V lookup: CDR1 SGHTA, CDR2 FQGNSA. The CDR3 totals 15 residues. J was trimmed by 4 bases and V by 1 base; bases with no gene match: 2. Here the sequenced sample was PBMCs from blood, taken around 15 days before vaccination. This TCR was recovered from a man in his fifties who received an inactivated influenza vaccine. The gene calls are TRBV7-2 and TRBJ2-1, with TRBD2 matching over 9 bases. The CDR3 DNA is TGTGCCAGCAGCTTAGAAGCGGGGGGTTACAATGAGCAGTTCTTC. Translating it yields CASSLEAGGYNEQFF.